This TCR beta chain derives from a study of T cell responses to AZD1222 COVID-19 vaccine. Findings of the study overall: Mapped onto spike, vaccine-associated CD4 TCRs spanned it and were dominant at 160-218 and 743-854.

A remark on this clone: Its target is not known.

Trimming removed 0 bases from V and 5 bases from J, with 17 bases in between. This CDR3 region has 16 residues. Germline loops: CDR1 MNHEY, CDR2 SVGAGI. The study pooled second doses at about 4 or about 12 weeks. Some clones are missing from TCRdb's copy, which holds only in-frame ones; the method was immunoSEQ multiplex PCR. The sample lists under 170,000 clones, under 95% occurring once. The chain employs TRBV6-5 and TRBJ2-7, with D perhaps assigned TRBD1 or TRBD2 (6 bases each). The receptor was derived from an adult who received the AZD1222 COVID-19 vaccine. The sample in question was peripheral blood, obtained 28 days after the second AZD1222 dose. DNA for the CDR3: TGTGCCAGCAGTTACTCGATTGCGGCAGGGGAGGACGAGCAGTACTTC. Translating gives CASSYSIAAGEDEQYF.